This entry describes one TCR beta chain. Its antigen is as yet unknown. Germline CDR1 is MNHEY and CDR2 is SMNVEV (reference sequence). V lost 5 bases and J 5 bases, leaving 10 bases between the germline ends. This CDR3 is built from 13 residues. The sample originates from a study of vaccination effects on CD4 cells after COVID-19. Method: immunoSEQ multiplex PCR; TCRdb's copy keeps in-frame clones and lacks some. This sample has 20,000 to 25,000 clones, with 65% to 80% found just once. Viral peptide pool expansion of antigen-specific CD4+ T cells preceded sequencing in the ViraFEST assay. Culturing for ten to eleven days preceded CD4+ T cell isolation. Having tested negative for nucleocapsid antibodies, the vaccine recipients showed no prior SARS-CoV-2 infection. In the cultures, half the medium was exchanged for IL-2 medium on days 3 and 7.

The J gene is TRBJ2-1, the V gene TRBV27; no definite D call. This sequence was found in a human donor who received a COVID-19 vaccine. The sequencing used CD4+ T cells from PBMCs cultured with HCoV-NL63 spike peptides, collected before COVID-19 vaccination. CDR3 in amino acids: CASSARRDNEQFF. For the CDR3, the DNA is TGTGCCAGCAGTGCCCGCCGGGACAATGAGCAGTTCTTC.